The sequence of this T cell receptor beta chain was determined in a study of technical replicates of blood from several donors. The table came from immunoSEQ multiplex PCR; TCRdb's copy has only in-frame clones and leaves some out. Here the sample spans tens of thousands of clones, roughly 92% being singletons. There are 15 residues in the CDR3. Germline V CDR1 and CDR2: MNHEY, SVGAGI. V lost 6 bases to trimming and J lost 8 bases; unmatched junction nucleotides: 12. The clonotype originates from a human donor in good health. The V and J genes are TRBV6-5 and TRBJ1-4, with 7 bases fitting TRBD1. The sample consisted of T cells isolated from PBMCs. Here the CDR3 DNA reads TGTGCCAGCAGCCTAGGGACAGTCCATAGGGAAAAACTGTTTTTT. It yields the protein CASSLGTVHREKLFF.